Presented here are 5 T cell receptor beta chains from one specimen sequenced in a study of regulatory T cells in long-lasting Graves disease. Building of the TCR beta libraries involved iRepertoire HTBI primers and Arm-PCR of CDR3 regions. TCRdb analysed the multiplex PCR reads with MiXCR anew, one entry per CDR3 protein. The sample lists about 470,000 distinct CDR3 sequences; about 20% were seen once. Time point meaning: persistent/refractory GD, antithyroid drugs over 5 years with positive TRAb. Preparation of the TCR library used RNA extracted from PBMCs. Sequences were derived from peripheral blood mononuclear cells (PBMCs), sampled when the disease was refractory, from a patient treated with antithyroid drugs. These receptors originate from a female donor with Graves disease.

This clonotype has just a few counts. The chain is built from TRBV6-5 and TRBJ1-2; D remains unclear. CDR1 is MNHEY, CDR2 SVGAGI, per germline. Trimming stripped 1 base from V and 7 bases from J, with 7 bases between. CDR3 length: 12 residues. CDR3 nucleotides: TGTGCCAGCAGTTACTTGGGTTCTGGCTACACCTTC. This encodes CASSYLGSGYTF.

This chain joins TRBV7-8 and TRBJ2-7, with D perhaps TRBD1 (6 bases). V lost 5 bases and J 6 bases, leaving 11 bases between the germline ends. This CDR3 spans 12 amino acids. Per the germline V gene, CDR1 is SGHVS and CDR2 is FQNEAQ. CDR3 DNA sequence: TGTGCCAGCAGCCCACAGGGTGCCGAGCAGTACTTC. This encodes CASSPQGAEQYF.

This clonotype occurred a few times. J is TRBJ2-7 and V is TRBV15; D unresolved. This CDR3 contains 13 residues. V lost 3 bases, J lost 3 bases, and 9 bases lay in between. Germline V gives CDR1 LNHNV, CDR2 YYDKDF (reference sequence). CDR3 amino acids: CATSRSGDYEQYF. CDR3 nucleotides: TGTGCCACCAGCAGGTCGGGTGACTACGAGCAGTACTTC.

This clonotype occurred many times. CDR3 sequence reads: CASSLARQGRTEAFF. In DNA, the CDR3 is TGTGCCAGCAGTCTGGCCCGACAGGGGCGGACTGAAGCTTTCTTT. This chain uses TRBV12-3 or TRBV12-4 with TRBJ1-1, with TRBD1 matching 8 bases. J was trimmed by 5 bases and V by 5 bases; bases with no gene match: 10. This CDR3 region has 15 residues.

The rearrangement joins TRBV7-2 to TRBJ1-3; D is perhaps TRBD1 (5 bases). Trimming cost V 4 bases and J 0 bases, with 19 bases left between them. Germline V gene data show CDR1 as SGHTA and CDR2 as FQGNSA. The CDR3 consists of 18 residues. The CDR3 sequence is CASSSYLTPGISGNTIYF. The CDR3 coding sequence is TGTGCCAGCAGCTCTTACTTAACTCCAGGGATCTCTGGAAACACCATATATTTT.